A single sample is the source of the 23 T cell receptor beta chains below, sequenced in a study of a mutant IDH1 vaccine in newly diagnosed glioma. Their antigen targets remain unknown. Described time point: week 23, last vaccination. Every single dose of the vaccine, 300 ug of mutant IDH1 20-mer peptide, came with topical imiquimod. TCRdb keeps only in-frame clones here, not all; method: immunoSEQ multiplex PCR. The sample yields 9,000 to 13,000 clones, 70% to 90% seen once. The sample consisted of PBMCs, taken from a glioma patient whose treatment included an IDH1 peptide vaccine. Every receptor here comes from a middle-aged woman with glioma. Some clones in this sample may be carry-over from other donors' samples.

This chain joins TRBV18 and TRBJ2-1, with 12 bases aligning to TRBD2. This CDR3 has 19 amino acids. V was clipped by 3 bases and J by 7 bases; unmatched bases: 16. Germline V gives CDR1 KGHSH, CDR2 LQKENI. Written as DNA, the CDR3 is TGTGCCAGCTCACCTCCCCGTCTAGCGGGAGGGCCTGGGGAGAATGAGCAGTTCTTC. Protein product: CASSPPRLAGGPGENEQFF.

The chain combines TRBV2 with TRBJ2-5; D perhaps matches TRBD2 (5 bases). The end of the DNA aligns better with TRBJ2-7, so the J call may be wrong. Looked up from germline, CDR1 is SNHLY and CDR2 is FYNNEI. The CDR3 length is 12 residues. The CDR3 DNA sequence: TGTGCCAGCAGACTAGAAACCTACGAGCAGTACTTC. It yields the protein CASRLETYEQYF.

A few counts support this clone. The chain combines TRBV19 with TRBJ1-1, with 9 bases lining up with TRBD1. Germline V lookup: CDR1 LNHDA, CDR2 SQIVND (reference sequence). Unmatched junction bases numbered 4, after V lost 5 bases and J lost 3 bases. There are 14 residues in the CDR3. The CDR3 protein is CASSADRGHTEAFF. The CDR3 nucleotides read TGTGCCAGTAGTGCGGACAGGGGTCACACTGAAGCTTTCTTT. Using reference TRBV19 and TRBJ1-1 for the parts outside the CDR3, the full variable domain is DGGITQSPKYLFRKEGQNVTLSCEQNLNHDAMYWYRQDPGQGLRLIYYSQIVNDFQKGDIAEGYSVSREKKESFPLTVTSAQKNPTAFYLCASSADRGHTEAFFGQGTRLTVV.

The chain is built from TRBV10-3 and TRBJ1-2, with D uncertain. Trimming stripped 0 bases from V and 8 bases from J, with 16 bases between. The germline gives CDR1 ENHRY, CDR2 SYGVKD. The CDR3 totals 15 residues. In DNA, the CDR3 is TGTGCCATCAGTGAGTCTACCAATGACCAGCGGGGCTACACCTTC. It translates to CAISESTNDQRGYTF.

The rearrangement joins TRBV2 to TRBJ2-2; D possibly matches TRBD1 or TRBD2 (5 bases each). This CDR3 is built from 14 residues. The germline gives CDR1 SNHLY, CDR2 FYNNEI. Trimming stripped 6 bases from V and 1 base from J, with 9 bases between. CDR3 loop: CASRGRMNTGELFF. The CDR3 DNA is TGTGCCAGCAGGGGACGGATGAACACCGGGGAGCTGTTTTTT.

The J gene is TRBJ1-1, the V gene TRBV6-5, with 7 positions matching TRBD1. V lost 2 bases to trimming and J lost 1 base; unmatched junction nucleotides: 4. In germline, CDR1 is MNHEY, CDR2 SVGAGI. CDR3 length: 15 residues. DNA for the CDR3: TGTGCCAGCAGTTACGAGGGGGCGAGGAACACTGAAGCTTTCTTT. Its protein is CASSYEGARNTEAFF.

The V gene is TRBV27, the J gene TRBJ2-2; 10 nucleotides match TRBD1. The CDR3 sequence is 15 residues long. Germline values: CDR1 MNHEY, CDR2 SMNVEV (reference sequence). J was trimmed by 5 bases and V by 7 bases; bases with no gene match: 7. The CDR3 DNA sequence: TGTGCCAGCAACTCACCGGGACAGGGGACCGGGGAGCTGTTTTTT. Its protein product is CASNSPGQGTGELFF.

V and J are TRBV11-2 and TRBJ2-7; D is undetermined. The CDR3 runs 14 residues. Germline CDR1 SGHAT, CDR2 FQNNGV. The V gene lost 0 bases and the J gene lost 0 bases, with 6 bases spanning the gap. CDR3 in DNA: TGTGCCAGCAGCTTAGAAGGGTCCTCCTACGAGCAGTACTTC. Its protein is CASSLEGSSYEQYF.

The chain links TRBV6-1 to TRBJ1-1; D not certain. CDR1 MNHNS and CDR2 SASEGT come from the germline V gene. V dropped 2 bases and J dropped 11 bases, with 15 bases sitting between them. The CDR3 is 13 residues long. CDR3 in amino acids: CASSEWGSLVAFF. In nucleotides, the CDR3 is TGTGCCAGCAGTGAATGGGGATCCCTCGTGGCTTTCTTT.

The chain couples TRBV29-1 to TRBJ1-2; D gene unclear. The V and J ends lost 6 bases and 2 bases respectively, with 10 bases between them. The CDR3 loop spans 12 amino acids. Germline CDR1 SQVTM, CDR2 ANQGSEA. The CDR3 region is CSVLDTNYGYTF. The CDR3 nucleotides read TGCAGCGTCCTAGACACGAACTATGGCTACACCTTC.

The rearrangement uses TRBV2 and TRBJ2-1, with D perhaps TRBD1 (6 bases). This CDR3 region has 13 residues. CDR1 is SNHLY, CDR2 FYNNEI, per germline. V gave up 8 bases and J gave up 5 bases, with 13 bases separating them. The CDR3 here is CASWWTAHNEQFF. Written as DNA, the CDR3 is TGTGCCAGCTGGTGGACAGCTCACAATGAGCAGTTCTTC.

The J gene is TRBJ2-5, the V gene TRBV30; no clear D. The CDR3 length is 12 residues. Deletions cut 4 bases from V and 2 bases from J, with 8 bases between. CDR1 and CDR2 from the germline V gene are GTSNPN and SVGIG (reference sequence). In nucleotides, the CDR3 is TGTGCCTGGACCTCCGGACAAGAGACCCAGTACTTC. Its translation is CAWTSGQETQYF.

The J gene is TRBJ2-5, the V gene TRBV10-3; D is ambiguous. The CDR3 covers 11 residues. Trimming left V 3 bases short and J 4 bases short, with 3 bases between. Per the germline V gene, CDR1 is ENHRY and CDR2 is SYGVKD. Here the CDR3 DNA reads TGTGCCATCAGTGATGGAGAGACCCAGTACTTC. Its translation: CAISDGETQYF.

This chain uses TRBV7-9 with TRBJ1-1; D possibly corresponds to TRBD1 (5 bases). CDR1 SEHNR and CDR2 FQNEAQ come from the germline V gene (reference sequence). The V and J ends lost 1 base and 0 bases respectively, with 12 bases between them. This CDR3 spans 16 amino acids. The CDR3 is CASSLVYGALNTEAFF. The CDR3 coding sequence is TGTGCCAGCAGCTTAGTTTATGGGGCATTGAACACTGAAGCTTTCTTT.

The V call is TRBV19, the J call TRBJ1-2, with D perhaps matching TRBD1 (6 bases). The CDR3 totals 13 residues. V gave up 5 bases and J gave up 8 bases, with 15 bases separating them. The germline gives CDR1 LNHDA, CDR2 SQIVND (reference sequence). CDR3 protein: CASSFSGQLGYTF. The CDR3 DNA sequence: TGTGCCAGTAGTTTTAGCGGACAGTTGGGCTACACCTTC. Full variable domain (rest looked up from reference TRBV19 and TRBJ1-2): DGGITQSPKYLFRKEGQNVTLSCEQNLNHDAMYWYRQDPGQGLRLIYYSQIVNDFQKGDIAEGYSVSREKKESFPLTVTSAQKNPTAFYLCASSFSGQLGYTFGSGTRLTVV.

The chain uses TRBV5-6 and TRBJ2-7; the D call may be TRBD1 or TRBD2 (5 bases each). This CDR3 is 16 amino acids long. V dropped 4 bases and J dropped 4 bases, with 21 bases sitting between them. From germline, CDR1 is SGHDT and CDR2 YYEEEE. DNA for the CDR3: TGTGCCAGCAGCCCCCCGGGGACCGCTCCCCATTACGAGCAGTACTTC. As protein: CASSPPGTAPHYEQYF.

CDR3 nucleotides: TGTGCCATCATGAGGGAACGCGAGCAGTACTTC. Translated, it gives CAIMREREQYF. V usage is TRBV10-3 and J usage is TRBJ2-7; tentatively, D is TRBD2 (5 bases). The V gene's germline CDR1 is ENHRY and CDR2 SYGVKD. V lost 7 bases to trimming and J lost 6 bases, with 10 bases between them. The CDR3 totals 11 residues.

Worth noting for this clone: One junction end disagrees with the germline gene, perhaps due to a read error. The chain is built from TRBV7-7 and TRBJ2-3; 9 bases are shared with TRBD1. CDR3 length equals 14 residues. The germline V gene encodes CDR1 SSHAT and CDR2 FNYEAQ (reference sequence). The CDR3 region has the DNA TGTGCTAGCAGCTCCCCGGGACAGGGAGATACGCAGTATTTT. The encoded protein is CASSSPGQGDTQYF.

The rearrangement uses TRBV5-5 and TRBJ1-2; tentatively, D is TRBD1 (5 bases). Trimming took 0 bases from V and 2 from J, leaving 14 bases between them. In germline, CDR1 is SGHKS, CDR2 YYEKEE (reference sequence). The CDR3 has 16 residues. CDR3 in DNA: TGTGCCAGCAGCTTGGGGAGGGGCACCGAAAACTATGGCTACACCTTC. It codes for CASSLGRGTENYGYTF.

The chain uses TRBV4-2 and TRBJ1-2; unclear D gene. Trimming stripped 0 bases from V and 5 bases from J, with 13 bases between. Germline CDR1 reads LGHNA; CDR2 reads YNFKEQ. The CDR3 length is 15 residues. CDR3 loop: CASSQEPLLGYGYTF. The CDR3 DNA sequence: TGTGCCAGCAGCCAAGAGCCCCTTCTGGGGTATGGCTACACCTTC.

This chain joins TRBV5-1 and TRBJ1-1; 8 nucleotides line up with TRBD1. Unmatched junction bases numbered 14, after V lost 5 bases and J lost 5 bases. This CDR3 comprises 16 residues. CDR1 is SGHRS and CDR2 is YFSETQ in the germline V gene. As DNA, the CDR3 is TGCGCCAGCAGTTTAACCGGGACAGGTCGGGGGACTGAAGCTTTCTTT. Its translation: CASSLTGTGRGTEAFF.

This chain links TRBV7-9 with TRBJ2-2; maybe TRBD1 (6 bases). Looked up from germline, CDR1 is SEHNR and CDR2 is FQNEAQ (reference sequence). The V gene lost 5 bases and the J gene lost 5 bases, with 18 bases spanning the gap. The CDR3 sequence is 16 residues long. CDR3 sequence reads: CASSSWDTGVTGELFF. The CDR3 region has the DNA TGTGCCAGCAGCAGTTGGGACACCGGTGTTACCGGGGAGCTGTTTTTT.

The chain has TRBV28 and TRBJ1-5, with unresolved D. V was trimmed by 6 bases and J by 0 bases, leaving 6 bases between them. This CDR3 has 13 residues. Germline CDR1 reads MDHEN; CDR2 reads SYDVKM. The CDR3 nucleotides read TGTGCCAGCAGCCATCTTAGCAATCAGCCCCAGCATTTT. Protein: CASSHLSNQPQHF.